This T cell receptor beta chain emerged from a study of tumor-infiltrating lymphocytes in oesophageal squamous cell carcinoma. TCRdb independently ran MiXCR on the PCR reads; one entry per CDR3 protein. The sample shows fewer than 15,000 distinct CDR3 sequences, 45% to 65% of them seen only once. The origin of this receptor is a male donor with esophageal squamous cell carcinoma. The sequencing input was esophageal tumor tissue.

The CDR3 region is CASSFQGGYGYTF. The CDR3 region has the DNA TGTGCCAGCAGCTTCCAGGGGGGATATGGCTACACCTTC. This chain joins TRBV7-2 and TRBJ2-1; 7 bases map to TRBD1. The J call may be mistaken, given a closer DNA end match to TRBJ1-2. This CDR3 contains 13 residues. CDR1 SGHTA and CDR2 FQGNSA come from the germline V gene.